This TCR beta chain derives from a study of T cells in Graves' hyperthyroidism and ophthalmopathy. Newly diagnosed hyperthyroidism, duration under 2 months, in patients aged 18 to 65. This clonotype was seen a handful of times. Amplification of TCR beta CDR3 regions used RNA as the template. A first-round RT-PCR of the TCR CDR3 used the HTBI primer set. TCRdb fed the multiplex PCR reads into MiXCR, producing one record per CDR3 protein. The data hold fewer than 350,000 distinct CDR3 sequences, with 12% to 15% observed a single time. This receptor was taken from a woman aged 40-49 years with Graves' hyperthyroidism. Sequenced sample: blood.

The CDR3 sequence is CASTSNNDEQFF. CDR3 DNA sequence: TGTGCCAGCACCTCGAACAACGATGAGCAGTTCTTC. This rearrangement joins TRBV28 to TRBJ2-1; D call uncertain. CDR1 is MDHEN, CDR2 SYDVKM, per germline. Trimming shortened V by 7 bases and J by 8 bases, and 12 bases separated the two germline ends. This CDR3 region has 12 residues.